The clone carrying this T cell receptor (beta chain) has a handful of counts. Its specificity is unknown. The data are from a study of response to subunit inactivated influenza vaccine. Study-level results: The authors suggested that every seasonal influenza vaccination recruits few new T cells.

The CDR3 has 15 residues. V lost 5 bases, J lost 6 bases, and 16 bases lay in between. Germline lookup yields CDR1 SGHTA and CDR2 FQGNSA. TCRdb fed the RT-PCR reads into MiXCR, producing one record per CDR3 protein. Found here are 710,000 or so distinct CDR3 sequences, 15% to 18% of them singletons; the top ten hold around a tenth. The TCR sequence derives from a man in his fifties or sixties who received an inactivated influenza vaccine. Source: PBMCs from blood, taken approximately 13 days after vaccination. The chain links TRBV7-2 to TRBJ2-2, with D tentatively TRBD2 (5 bases). The CDR3 DNA follows: TGTGCCAGCAGCCCGGGTAGTTCCGGGGCCGGGGAGCTGTTTTTT. As protein: CASSPGSSGAGELFF.